The next 22 T cell receptor beta chains were all read from a single sample in a study of cytomegalovirus exposure and HLA in healthy donors (dated by TCRdb to 2015 to 2018). To prepare the library, the immunoSEQ multiplex PCR assay was applied. For the multiplex PCR, a mixture combining 60 forward primers for TCR Vbeta segments and 13 reverse primers for TCR Jbeta segments was used. Here the immuneACCESS table is served through TCRdb, limited to in-frame sequences with V and J called. Missing clones are a known gap in these copies; in checked studies unresolved V genes cover under half, and the rest lacks a known reason. Across this sample there are roughly 120,000 clones, with about 76% seen only once. The ten largest clonotypes hold 5.5% to 8.5% of the sample. Material: PBMCs. These receptors all come from a man aged 40-49 years in good health and CMV-seropositive.

This chain uses TRBV27 with TRBJ2-7, with D maybe TRBD1 (5 bases). The CDR3 is 14 amino acids. Between the trimmed V and J ends, which lost 2 bases and 3 bases, there was a span of 11 bases. Germline assignment: CDR1 MNHEY and CDR2 SMNVEV (reference sequence). CDR3: CASSLRRELYEQYF. The CDR3 region has the DNA TGTGCCAGCAGTTTACGCAGGGAACTCTACGAGCAGTACTTC.

The chain couples TRBV18 to TRBJ1-5; 9 bases are shared with TRBD1. The V gene's germline CDR1 is KGHSH and CDR2 LQKENI. CDR3 length: 15 residues. V lost 4 bases and J lost 1; bases outside the gene matches: 2. The DNA for the CDR3 is TGTGCCAGCTCACGGGACAGGGAGAGCAATCAGCCCCAGCATTTT. Translating it yields CASSRDRESNQPQHF. The full variable domain, completed using reference TRBV18 and TRBJ1-5, is NAGVMQNPRHLVRRRGQEARLRCSPMKGHSHVYWYRQLPEEGLKFMVYLQKENIIDESGMPKERFSAEFPKEGPSILRIQQVVRGDSAAYFCASSRDRESNQPQHFGDGTRLSIL.

The chain has TRBV29-1 and TRBJ2-3, with 9 bases matching TRBD1. J lost 5 bases, V lost 7 bases, and 4 bases had no gene match. Germline V lookup: CDR1 SQVTM, CDR2 ANQGSEA. The CDR3 contains 12 residues. The CDR3 reads CSGGQGLDTQYF. The CDR3 DNA sequence: TGCAGCGGGGGACAGGGATTAGATACGCAGTATTTT.

This clone was observed once. The chain links TRBV14 to TRBJ2-1; 7 bases align to TRBD2. The CDR3 contains 16 residues. V lost 2 bases to trimming and J lost 4 bases; unmatched junction nucleotides: 8. The germline CDR1 and CDR2 sequences are SGHDN and FVKESK. The CDR3 bases are TGTGCCAGCAGCCAACAACACCTAGCGGTTTACAATGAGCAGTTCTTC. It is translated as CASSQQHLAVYNEQFF. The full variable domain, its missing parts supplied by reference TRBV14 and TRBJ2-1, is EAGVTQFPSHSVIEKGQTVTLRCDPISGHDNLYWYRRVMGKEIKFLLHFVKESKQDESGMPNNRFLAERTGGTYSTLKVQPAELEDSGVYFCASSQQHLAVYNEQFFGPGTRLTVL.

This clone was counted once. The chain recombines TRBV6-4 with TRBJ2-7; D is ambiguous. The CDR3 covers 13 residues. CDR1 and CDR2 (germline): MRHNA, SNTAGT. V lost 4 bases to trimming and J lost 0 bases, with 7 bases between them. The CDR3 region is CASSGRSSYEQYF. DNA of the CDR3: TGTGCCAGCAGTGGCAGAAGCTCCTACGAGCAGTACTTC.

Points on this clone: The junction differs from germline at one of its ends, possibly a read error. This chain uses TRBV2 with TRBJ1-2, with unresolved D. In germline, CDR1 is SNHLY, CDR2 FYNNEI. This CDR3 is 16 amino acids long. The CDR3: CASSRPEAAIVYGCTF. The CDR3, as DNA: TGTGCCAGCAGTCGTCCGGAGGCCGCGATAGTCTATGGCTGCACCTTC.

This clone has just a few counts. Other DNA variants within this sample encode the same CDR3. The CDR3 protein is CASSPWGESTDTQYF. As DNA, the CDR3 is TGTGCCAGCAGTCCCTGGGGGGAGAGCACAGATACGCAGTATTTT. This rearrangement joins TRBV6-4 to TRBJ2-3; a weak D match, TRBD2 (6 bases). The CDR3 sequence is 15 residues long. Looked up from germline, CDR1 is MRHNA and CDR2 is SNTAGT. V was pared by 5 bases and J by 0 bases, with 12 bases between.

The V and J genes are TRBV20-1 and TRBJ2-5; TRBD1 might be the D (5 bases). The better agreement between TRBJ2-7 and the DNA end casts doubt on the J call. Germline CDR1 DFQATT, CDR2 SNEGSKA (reference sequence). This CDR3 has 11 amino acids. CDR3 loop: CSARGQYEQYF. The CDR3 DNA sequence: TGCAGTGCTAGAGGACAGTACGAGCAGTACTTC.

In this sample, this clone turned up once. The chain employs TRBV14 and TRBJ1-1, with D unclear. This CDR3 comprises 15 residues. V was pared by 1 base and J by 8 bases, with 17 bases between. Germline V CDR1 and CDR2: SGHDN, FVKESK. This chain's CDR3 is CASSQAWASRSEAFF. CDR3 sequence (DNA): TGTGCCAGCAGCCAAGCTTGGGCCAGCCGTTCCGAAGCTTTCTTT.

This chain links TRBV27 with TRBJ2-3; 14 bases map to TRBD2. The ends lost 1 base at V and 1 base at J; junction bases unmatched: 4. The CDR3 spans 18 residues. CDR1 and CDR2 from the germline V gene are MNHEY and SMNVEV (reference sequence). DNA of the CDR3: TGTGCCAGCAGTTTATTGGGACTAGCGGGAGCTGGCACAGATACGCAGTATTTT. Its protein is CASSLLGLAGAGTDTQYF.

The chain joins TRBV5-1 to TRBJ2-1; 7 nucleotides agree with TRBD1. Germline lookup yields CDR1 SGHRS and CDR2 YFSETQ. J was trimmed by 8 bases and V by 4 bases; bases with no gene match: 15. This CDR3 has 16 amino acids. The CDR3: CASSLRTGKASDEQFF. The CDR3 nucleotides are TGCGCCAGCAGCCTTAGGACAGGAAAGGCTTCAGATGAGCAGTTCTTC.

This clone occurred once. V and J are TRBV30 and TRBJ1-2; weak D call: TRBD1 (5 bases). The ends were cut back, 2 bases at V and 4 bases at J, with 14 bases in the middle. CDR1 is GTSNPN, CDR2 SVGIG, per germline (reference sequence). The CDR3 is made up of 14 amino acids. Here the CDR3 reads CAWSFHYDSYGYTF. The CDR3 region has the DNA TGTGCCTGGAGTTTTCACTACGACAGCTATGGCTACACCTTC.

The J gene is TRBJ1-6, the V gene TRBV2, with D possibly being TRBD1 (6 bases). The germline CDR1 and CDR2 sequences are SNHLY and FYNNEI. Trimming took off 4 bases at V and 6 bases at J, with 16 bases between the two ends. The CDR3 spans 16 residues. The CDR3 DNA reads as TGTGCCAGCAGTGTACAGGGTGTCTTAAGTAATTCACCCCTCCACTTT. This codes for CASSVQGVLSNSPLHF.

The chain is built from TRBV25-1 and TRBJ1-2; 7 bases align to TRBD1. The germline CDR1 and CDR2 sequences are MGHDK and SYGVNS. The CDR3 has 15 residues. The V gene end was trimmed by 4 bases and the J gene end by 2 bases; junction bases not matched to a gene: 7. This CDR3 reads CASSARTGLNYGYTF. The CDR3 DNA sequence: TGTGCCAGCAGTGCCCGGACAGGCCTAAACTATGGCTACACCTTC.

The chain has TRBV2 and TRBJ2-1; D is perhaps TRBD1 (6 bases). V was pared by 6 bases and J by 9 bases, with 21 bases between. The CDR3 runs to 15 residues. Germline V gene data show CDR1 as SNHLY and CDR2 as FYNNEI. The CDR3 nucleotides read TGTGCCAGCAGCCAAAACAGGGACCGGGACGGTGAGCAGTTCTTC. Translating gives CASSQNRDRDGEQFF.

The chain joins TRBV5-1 to TRBJ2-3, with TRBD2 identical over 10 bases. The J segment lost 3 bases and the V segment lost 2 bases, leaving 6 bases of the junction unmatched. The CDR3 contains 16 residues. Germline-derived CDR1 and CDR2 are SGHRS and YFSETQ. The chain's CDR3 is CASSFYGTSATDTQYF. CDR3 bases: TGCGCCAGCAGCTTTTACGGGACTAGCGCGACAGATACGCAGTATTTT.

In DNA, the CDR3 is TGTGCTAGTGGTTTAGCCACCGGGACAGGGAATACAGATACGCAGTATTTT. Protein product: CASGLATGTGNTDTQYF. The rearrangement uses TRBV12-5 and TRBJ2-3; 9 bases align to TRBD1. J gave up 3 bases and V 3 bases, and 10 bases lay outside the gene matches. This CDR3 has 17 residues. The germline V gene has CDR1 LGHNT and CDR2 FRNRAP.

V usage is TRBV19 and J usage is TRBJ2-7, with a tentative D call TRBD1 (6 bases). V was shortened by 3 bases and J by 0 bases, with 12 bases between the two germline ends. This CDR3 has 15 residues. Germline-derived CDR1 and CDR2 are LNHDA and SQIVND (reference sequence). CDR3 sequence (DNA): TGTGCCAGTAGTATCACAGGGATCGGCTCCTACGAGCAGTACTTC. Translation: CASSITGIGSYEQYF.

V usage is TRBV29-1 and J usage is TRBJ1-2; D uncertain. The length of the CDR3 is 10 residues. The V end was cut by 8 bases, the J end by 8 bases, with 12 bases between. Germline CDR1 and CDR2: SQVTM and ANQGSEA. The chain's CDR3 is CSPDQEGYTF. The CDR3, as DNA: TGCAGCCCTGACCAGGAAGGCTACACCTTC. The full variable domain, its missing parts supplied by reference TRBV29-1 and TRBJ1-2, is SAVISQKPSRDICQRGTSLTIQCQVDSQVTMMFWYRQQPGQSLTLIATANQGSEATYESGFVIDKFPISRPNLTFSTLTVSNMSPEDSSIYLCSPDQEGYTFGSGTRLTVV.

This chain links TRBV5-1 with TRBJ2-3; 9 bases align to TRBD2. J was trimmed by 0 bases and V by 3 bases; bases with no gene match: 8. There are 17 residues in the CDR3. Germline CDR1 SGHRS, CDR2 YFSETQ. DNA for the CDR3: TGCGCCAGCAGCTGGGGGGGCCTAGCGGGGAGCACAGATACGCAGTATTTT. It specifies CASSWGGLAGSTDTQYF.

The chain is built from TRBV13 and TRBJ2-7; a weak D match, TRBD2 (7 bases). The CDR3 sequence is 19 residues long. V lost 2 bases and J 3 bases, leaving 26 bases between the germline ends. Germline V gives CDR1 PRHDT, CDR2 FYEKMQ (reference sequence). The CDR3 here is CASSLSPGASYGRIYEQYF. The CDR3 DNA sequence: TGTGCCAGCAGCTTATCCCCAGGGGCCTCTTACGGGAGGATCTACGAGCAGTACTTC. The whole variable domain, filled in from reference TRBV13 and TRBJ2-7, reads AAGVIQSPRHLIKEKRETATLKCYPIPRHDTVYWYQQGPGQDPQFLISFYEKMQSDKGSIPDRFSAQQFSDYHSELNMSSLELGDSALYFCASSLSPGASYGRIYEQYFGPGTRLTVT.

This chain joins TRBV6-4 and TRBJ2-2; no reliable D call. V gave up 2 bases and J gave up 6 bases, with 13 bases separating them. This CDR3 contains 15 residues. Germline-derived CDR1 and CDR2 are MRHNA and SNTAGT. For the CDR3, the DNA is TGTGCCAGCAGTGACGACGCCAGTGCGGCCGGGGAGCTGTTTTTT. Protein product: CASSDDASAAGELFF.